This TCR beta chain was observed in a study of a mutant IDH1 vaccine in newly diagnosed glioma. Study-level background: Radiotherapy alone preceded vaccination by 4-6 weeks; alternatively, vaccination started with temozolomide cycles. Treated patients had a mean age of 40.4 years and a sex split that was about 62% male and roughly 40% female.

Time point denoted: week 35, safety follow-up. Topical imiquimod was applied with each vaccine dose, which held 300 ug of mutant IDH1 20-mer peptide. Eight vaccinations went to patients in weeks 1, 3, 5, 7, 11, 15, 19, 23. Findings of the study overall: The authors found pseudoprogression apparently unrelated to changes in top peripheral T cell clonotypes.

This clone is a singleton in its sample. Its antigen is currently unknown. Assay: immunoSEQ multiplex PCR; the TCRdb copy retains only in-frame clones and omits some. The table records about 45,000 clones, around 92% of them present only once. This TCR was sampled from a man aged 45-60 years with glioma. Material: PBMCs, obtained from a glioma patient whose treatment included an IDH1 peptide vaccine.

CDR3 nucleotides: TGTGCCAGCAGTGCCCCACAGGGGTACTCCTACGAGCAGTACTTC. Its translation is CASSAPQGYSYEQYF. The genes are TRBV28 and TRBJ2-7; 7 bases match TRBD1. Germline CDR1 reads MDHEN; CDR2 reads SYDVKM. The ends lost 5 bases at V and 0 bases at J; junction bases unmatched: 7. This CDR3 has 15 residues.